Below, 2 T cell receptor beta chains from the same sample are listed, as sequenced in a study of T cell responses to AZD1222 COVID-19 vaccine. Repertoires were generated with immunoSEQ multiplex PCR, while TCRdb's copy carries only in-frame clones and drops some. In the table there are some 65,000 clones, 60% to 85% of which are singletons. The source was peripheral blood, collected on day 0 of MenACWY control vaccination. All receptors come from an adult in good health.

CDR3 region: CASSLNRLAGARNQPQHF. The CDR3, as DNA: TGTGCCAGCAGTTTGAACCGTCTGGCAGGGGCAAGGAATCAGCCCCAGCATTTT. V is TRBV28 and J is TRBJ1-5; TRBD1 is a possible D gene (6 bases). The germline gives CDR1 MDHEN, CDR2 SYDVKM. V shed 3 bases and J shed 4 bases, with 22 bases lying between them. The CDR3 totals 18 residues.

The CDR3 loop reads CASTLNIGTGGSRYGYTF. The CDR3 nucleotides read TGTGCCAGTACCCTCAATATCGGGACAGGGGGCTCCAGATATGGCTACACCTTC. V gene TRBV19 combines with J gene TRBJ1-2; 12 nucleotides agree with TRBD1. Germline V gives CDR1 LNHDA, CDR2 SQIVND (reference sequence). The length of the CDR3 is 18 residues. V shed 7 bases and J 5 bases; nucleotides not matched to a gene: 17.